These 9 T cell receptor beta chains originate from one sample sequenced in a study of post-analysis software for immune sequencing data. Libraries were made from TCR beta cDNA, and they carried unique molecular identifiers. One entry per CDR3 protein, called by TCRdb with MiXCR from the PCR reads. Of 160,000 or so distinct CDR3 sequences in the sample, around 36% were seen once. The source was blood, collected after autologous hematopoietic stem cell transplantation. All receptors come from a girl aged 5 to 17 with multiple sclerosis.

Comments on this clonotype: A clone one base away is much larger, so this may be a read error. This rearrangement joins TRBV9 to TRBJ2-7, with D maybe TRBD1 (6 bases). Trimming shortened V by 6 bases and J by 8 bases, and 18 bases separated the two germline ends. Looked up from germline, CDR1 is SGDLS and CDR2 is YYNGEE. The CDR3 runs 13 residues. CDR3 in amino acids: CASTRGLRDKQYF. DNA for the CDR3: TGTGCCAGCACGAGGGGCCTCAGGGACAAGCAGTACTTC.

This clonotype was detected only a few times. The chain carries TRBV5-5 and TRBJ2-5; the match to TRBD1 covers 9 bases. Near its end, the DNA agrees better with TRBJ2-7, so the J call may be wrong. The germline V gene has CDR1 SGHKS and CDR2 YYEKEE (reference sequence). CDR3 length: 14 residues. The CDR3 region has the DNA TGTGCCAGCAGCTCGGGACAGGGAGTGGACGAGCAGTACTTC. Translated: CASSSGQGVDEQYF.

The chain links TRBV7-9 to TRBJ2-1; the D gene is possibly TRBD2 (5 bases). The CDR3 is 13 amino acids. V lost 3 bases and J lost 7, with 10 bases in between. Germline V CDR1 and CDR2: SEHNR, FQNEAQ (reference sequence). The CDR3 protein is CASSFPRENEQFF. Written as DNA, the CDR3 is TGTGCCAGCAGCTTTCCGAGGGAGAATGAGCAGTTCTTC.

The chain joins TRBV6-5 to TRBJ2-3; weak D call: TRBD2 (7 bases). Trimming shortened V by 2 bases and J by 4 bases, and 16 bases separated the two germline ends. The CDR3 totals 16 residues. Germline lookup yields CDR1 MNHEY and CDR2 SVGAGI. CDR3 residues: CASSYAGKGGSDTQYF. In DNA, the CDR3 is TGTGCCAGCAGTTACGCGGGGAAGGGGGGGTCAGATACGCAGTATTTT.

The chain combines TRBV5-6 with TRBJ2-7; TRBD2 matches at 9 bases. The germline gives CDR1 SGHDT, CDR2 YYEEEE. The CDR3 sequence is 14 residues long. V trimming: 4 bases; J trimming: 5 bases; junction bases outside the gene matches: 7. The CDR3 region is CASSPGLAKNEQYF. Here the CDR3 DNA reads TGTGCCAGCAGCCCGGGACTAGCAAAGAACGAGCAGTACTTC.

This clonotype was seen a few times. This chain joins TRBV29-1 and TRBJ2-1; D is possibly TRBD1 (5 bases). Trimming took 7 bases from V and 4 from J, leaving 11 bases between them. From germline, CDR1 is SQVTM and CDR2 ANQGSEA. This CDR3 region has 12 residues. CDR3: CSASTGYNEQFF. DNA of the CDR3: TGCAGCGCCTCCACAGGTTACAATGAGCAGTTCTTC.

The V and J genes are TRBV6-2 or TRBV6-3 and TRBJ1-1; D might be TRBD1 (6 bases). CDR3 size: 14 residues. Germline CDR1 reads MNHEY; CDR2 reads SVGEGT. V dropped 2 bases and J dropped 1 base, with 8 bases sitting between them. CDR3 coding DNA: TGTGCCAGCAGTTACGTGGGGGCGAACACTGAAGCTTTCTTT. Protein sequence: CASSYVGANTEAFF.

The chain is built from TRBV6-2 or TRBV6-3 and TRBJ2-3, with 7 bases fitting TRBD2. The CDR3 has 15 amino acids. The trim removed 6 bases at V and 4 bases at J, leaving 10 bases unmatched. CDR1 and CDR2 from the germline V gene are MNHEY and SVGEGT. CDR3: CASRERGGPSDTQYF. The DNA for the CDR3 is TGTGCCAGCAGGGAGCGGGGAGGGCCCTCAGATACGCAGTATTTT.

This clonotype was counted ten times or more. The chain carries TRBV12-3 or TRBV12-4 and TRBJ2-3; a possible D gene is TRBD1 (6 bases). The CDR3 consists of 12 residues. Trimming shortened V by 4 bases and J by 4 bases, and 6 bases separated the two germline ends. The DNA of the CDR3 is TGTGCCAGCAGTTACAGGGCAGATACGCAGTATTTT. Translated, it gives CASSYRADTQYF.